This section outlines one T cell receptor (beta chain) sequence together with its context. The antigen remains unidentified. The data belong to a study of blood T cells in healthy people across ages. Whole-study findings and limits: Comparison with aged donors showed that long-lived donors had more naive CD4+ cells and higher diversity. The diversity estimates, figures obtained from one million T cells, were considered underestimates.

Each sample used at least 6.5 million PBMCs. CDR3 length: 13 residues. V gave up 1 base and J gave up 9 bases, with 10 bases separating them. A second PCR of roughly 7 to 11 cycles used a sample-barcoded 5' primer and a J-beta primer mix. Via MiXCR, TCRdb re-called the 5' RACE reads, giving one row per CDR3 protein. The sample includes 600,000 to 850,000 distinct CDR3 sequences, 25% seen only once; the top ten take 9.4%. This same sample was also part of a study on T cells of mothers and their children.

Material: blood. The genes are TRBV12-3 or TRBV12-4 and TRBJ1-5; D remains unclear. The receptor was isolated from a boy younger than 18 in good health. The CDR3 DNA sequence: TGTGCCAGCAGTTTAGTGGCGGCGGGGCCCCAGCATTTT. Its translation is CASSLVAAGPQHF.